Following are 13 T cell receptor beta chains from one sample sequenced in a study of radiation and T cells in renal cell carcinoma. Stated time point: blood 4 weeks post-SBRT, at nephrectomy. Treatment of the sample: 15 Gy SBRT to primary tumor, nephrectomy 4 weeks later. Using immunoSEQ multiplex PCR, the repertoire was profiled, and TCRdb retains in-frame clones only, with some absent. The sample records over 25,000 clones, 81% being singletons. The material sequenced was blood, taken from a patient whose treatment included radiotherapy and nephrectomy. The receptor source for this set is a man in his 60s with renal cell carcinoma.

The chain combines TRBV14 with TRBJ1-2, with 7 bases aligning to TRBD1. There are 13 residues in the CDR3. The germline V gene encodes CDR1 SGHDN and CDR2 FVKESK. V was clipped by 4 bases and J by 2 bases; unmatched bases: 1. Here the CDR3 reads CASSPDRNYGYTF. DNA for the CDR3: TGTGCCAGCAGCCCGGACAGGAACTATGGCTACACCTTC.

The genes are TRBV11-2 and TRBJ2-2; possible D gene TRBD1, 6 bases. This CDR3 contains 15 residues. Germline CDR1 and CDR2: SGHAT and FQNNGV. Trimming took off 0 bases at V and 8 bases at J, with 13 bases between the two ends. This CDR3 reads CASSLDRDTFGELFF. In DNA, the CDR3 is TGTGCCAGCAGCTTAGATAGGGACACTTTTGGGGAGCTGTTTTTT.

The chain recombines TRBV6-6 with TRBJ1-1; D possibly corresponds to TRBD1 (5 bases). In germline, CDR1 is MNHNY, CDR2 SVGAGI (reference sequence). Trimming removed 8 bases at V and 1 base at J, with 14 bases between. The CDR3 is made up of 14 amino acids. The CDR3 bases are TGTGCCAGCCGATGGGGGGGAGGGAACACTGAAGCTTTCTTT. Encoded protein: CASRWGGGNTEAFF.

The chain joins TRBV29-1 to TRBJ1-1; D is possibly TRBD1 (5 bases). This CDR3 contains 8 residues. The ends were cut back, 8 bases at V and 10 bases at J, with 8 bases in the middle. Germline CDR1 and CDR2: SQVTM and ANQGSEA. CDR3 sequence reads: CSTQGAFF. CDR3 in DNA: TGCAGCACCCAGGGAGCTTTCTTT.

The V and J genes are TRBV15 and TRBJ2-7; no reliable D call. The CDR3 is 16 amino acids. V lost 0 bases to trimming and J lost 4 bases, with 16 bases between them. Germline CDR1 is LNHNV and CDR2 is YYDKDF (reference sequence). The CDR3 protein is CATSRDVVRAEYEQYF. The CDR3 DNA sequence: TGTGCCACCAGCAGAGATGTGGTTCGGGCAGAATACGAGCAGTACTTC.

The chain recombines TRBV7-6 with TRBJ2-1; TRBD1 matches 10 bases. The CDR3 is 16 residues long. The germline V gene has CDR1 SGHVS and CDR2 FNYEAQ. Trimming at V came to 1 base and at J to 6 bases, leaving 6 bases not matched to a gene. Written as DNA, the CDR3 is TGTGCCAGCAGCTTAGTTAGGGACAGGGGTTTCAATGAGCAGTTCTTC. It is translated as CASSLVRDRGFNEQFF.

The chain employs TRBV25-1 and TRBJ1-3; D possibly corresponds to TRBD1 (5 bases). Germline V gene lookup returns CDR1 MGHDK and CDR2 SYGVNS. The CDR3 totals 14 residues. The ends were cut back, 6 bases at V and 0 bases at J, with 9 bases in the middle. In nucleotides, the CDR3 is TGTGCCAGCAGAAAAAGGGGCTCTGGAAACACCATATATTTT. It codes for CASRKRGSGNTIYF.

CDR3 in amino acids: CASSIQGVNTEAFF. CDR3 coding DNA: TGTGCCAGCAGTATACAGGGGGTGAACACTGAAGCTTTCTTT. The V call is TRBV27, the J call TRBJ1-1; TRBD1 agrees at 8 bases. Germline V gene lookup returns CDR1 MNHEY and CDR2 SMNVEV (reference sequence). This CDR3 spans 14 amino acids. The trim removed 5 bases at V and 0 bases at J, leaving 2 bases unmatched.

The V call is TRBV27, the J call TRBJ2-2; perhaps TRBD1 as D (5 bases). Germline V gene sequence: CDR1 MNHEY, CDR2 SMNVEV (reference sequence). This CDR3 comprises 14 residues. V lost 6 bases and J 7 bases, leaving 15 bases between the germline ends. CDR3 sequence (DNA): TGTGCCAGCAGCCGTCCGTCTAGGGGCGGGGAGCTGTTTTTT. Amino acid sequence: CASSRPSRGGELFF.

The chain has TRBV29-1 and TRBJ2-1, with 12 nucleotides matching TRBD1. The CDR3 is made up of 14 amino acids. V lost 2 bases and J lost 8; bases outside the gene matches: 4. Germline CDR1 and CDR2: SQVTM and ANQGSEA. CDR3 in amino acids: CSVETGTGGDEQFF. In DNA form, the CDR3 reads TGCAGCGTTGAAACCGGGACAGGGGGCGATGAGCAGTTCTTC.

V is TRBV10-3 and J is TRBJ2-3; the D is unclear. This CDR3 has 14 amino acids. Germline CDR1 is ENHRY and CDR2 is SYGVKD. With 10 bases removed from V and 2 bases from J, the gap between germline ends came to 16 bases. CDR3 residues: CATRHHGITDTQYF. CDR3 bases: TGTGCCACCCGACATCACGGTATCACAGATACGCAGTATTTT.

About this clone: At one of its ends the junction is not consistent with the germline gene, which may arise from a read error. The chain uses TRBV6-5 and TRBJ1-2, with 12 bases matching TRBD1. This CDR3 has 14 residues. The germline V gene encodes CDR1 MNHEY and CDR2 SVGAGI. CDR3 loop: CANSYGTGGSGYTF. CDR3 DNA sequence: TGTGCCAACAGTTACGGGACAGGGGGCTCTGGCTACACCTTC.

The rearrangement links TRBV6-5 to TRBJ2-5, with TRBD1 matching 7 bases. Trimming at V came to 5 bases and at J to 5 bases, leaving 5 bases not matched to a gene. This CDR3 comprises 13 residues. Germline CDR1 is MNHEY and CDR2 is SVGAGI. CDR3 nucleotide sequence: TGTGCCAGCAGTCTACAGGGGCGGGAGACCCAGTACTTC. Translating gives CASSLQGRETQYF.